This T cell receptor beta chain was found in a study of T cell repertoires in cytomegalovirus infection. Study-wide context: Public TCR beta signatures provided an indication of both CMV infection and a matching HLA type.

This clonotype was counted at least ten times. Its cognate antigen is unknown. The study's findings and limits: CMV-specific HLA-C-restricted TCR beta clonotypes dominated the ex vivo response. The cumulative frequency of public TCR beta families distinguished individuals who carried CMV together with the relevant HLA.

The CDR3 contains 14 residues. The ends were cut back, 0 bases at V and 10 bases at J, with 16 bases in the middle. Germline CDR1 and CDR2: DFQATT and SNEGSKA (reference sequence). TCRdb ran MiXCR on the reads and lists one entry per CDR3 protein. This sample yields approximately 320,000 distinct CDR3 sequences, of which 8% to 9.5% are seen a single time; about 4.5% belongs to the top ten. The clonotype comes from a human donor in good health (CMV status not recorded). Some clones in this sample may be carry-over from other donors' samples. The gene calls are TRBV20-1 and TRBJ2-1, with D maybe TRBD2 (6 bases). The sequenced sample was PBMCs. CDR3 coding DNA: TGCAGTGCTAGAGATGGTGGGCCCCGGGAGGAGCAGTTCTTC. Translating it yields CSARDGGPREEQFF.